The rows below give T cell receptor beta chains drawn from one sample of a study of shared clonotypes between healthy human individuals. Produced via immunoSEQ multiplex PCR; TCRdb's table is partial and in-frame only. This repertoire shows over a million clones, 70% to 80% found once; its top ten account for roughly 0.55%. The specimen was memory CD4+ T cells from PBMCs. These receptors originate from a man between 18 and 35 years old in good health. Some clones in this sample may be carry-over from other donors' samples. Both conserved end residues are trimmed from each CDR3.

TRBJ2-5 | TRBV10-1 | ASKVAGVKETQY
TRBJ2-3 | TRBV5-4 | AGKREATDTQY
TRBJ1-2 | TRBV11-1 | ASSHPRQRGYT
TRBJ1-2 | TRBV7-8 | ASSLGVQGGGYT
TRBJ2-7 | TRBV7-9 | ASSRAGLAGYEQY
TRBJ2-5 | TRBV19 | ASSVSAQETQY
TRBJ2-1 | TRBV4-1 | ASSQWPYREQF
TRBJ2-2 | TRBV11-3 | ASSLVGAGGELF
TRBJ1-5 | TRBV19 | ASSSQSGGVNQPQH
TRBJ1-2 | TRBV28 | ASTDRSGYT
TRBJ2-2 | TRBV4-2 | ASSKTGTSGRAGGELF
TRBJ1-4 | TRBV7-2 | ASSSPTINEKLF
TRBJ1-1 | TRBV28 | ASVGTWLTEAF
TRBJ2-5 | TRBV2 | ASSEGQETQY
TRBJ2-1 | TRBV28 | ASSSPGAPGNEQF
TRBJ2-7 | TRBV14 | ASSQSPGTSFHEQY
TRBJ1-5 | TRBV28 | ASSPPTGGGRNQPQH
TRBJ2-1 | TRBV28 | ASSQVGGRIGNEQF
TRBJ2-7 | TRBV5-6 | ASSLGQASYEQY
TRBJ1-5 | TRBV28 | ASSPTGKFGPQH
TRBJ2-7 | TRBV9 | ASSVDLRWGGEQY
TRBJ2-1 | TRBV7-2 | ASSLVEGGRQF
TRBJ2-2 | TRBV29-1 | SVGLAGAVNTGELF
TRBJ1-4 | TRBV18 | ASSPRGSGEKLF
TRBJ2-7 | TRBV16 | ASSRTSGSGYEQY
TRBJ2-7 | TRBV5-1 | ASSFRDYEQY
TRBJ2-3 | TRBV5-5 | ASSLSLSTDTQY
TRBJ2-3 | TRBV25-1 | ARASGWGTDTQY
TRBJ2-5 | TRBV5-4 | ASSQQTSGRAETQY
TRBJ2-5 | TRBV4-2 | ASSHRTSLETQY
TRBJ1-1 | TRBV5-6 | ASSGGTGGANEAF
TRBJ2-4 | TRBV25-1 | ASSESGTDLAKNIQY
TRBJ2-7 | TRBV5-1 | ASTYLGGSYEQY
TRBJ2-7 | TRBV7-8 | ASSPLGTGFVPNVTHEQY
TRBJ1-2 | TRBV30 | AWSVGGTGAYGYT
TRBJ1-1 | TRBV5-6 | ASSSIGDPL
TRBJ2-7 | TRBV2 | ASTWGRNEQY
TRBJ2-1 | TRBV19 | ASIGTSGRGYNEQF
TRBJ1-5 | TRBV28 | ASSLWGSGNQPQH
TRBJ2-4 | TRBV23-1 | ASSLSRLAKNIQY
TRBJ2-1 | TRBV2 | ASSGRSGRIYNEQF
TRBJ2-1 | TRBV5-1 | ASSLETGNEQF
TRBJ2-2 | TRBV7-2 | ASRSHSGRATGELF
TRBJ2-1 | TRBV28 | ASSLESEQF
TRBJ1-1 | TRBV7-3 | ASSLTTSTEAF
TRBJ2-7 | TRBV5-6 | ASSLGSPSYEQY
TRBJ1-5 | TRBV7-2 | ASSDRAGGTQH
TRBJ1-1 | TRBV6-5 | ASSYSAGDTEAF
TRBJ2-7 | TRBV6-5 | ASSYGGWPPLGEQY
TRBJ2-5 | TRBV7-2 | ASSSRQLAGGETQY
TRBJ2-5 | TRBV5-1 | ASSLYLSGEETQY
TRBJ2-5 | TRBV28 | ASSPWGSGRTETQY
TRBJ2-2 | TRBV6-5 | ASSPGGGELF
TRBJ2-1 | TRBV29-1 | SVQHNEQF
TRBJ2-5 | TRBV19 | ASSRLGGQETQY
TRBJ1-2 | TRBV2 | ASSEGTGAGGYT